This entry lists 30 T cell receptor beta chains sequenced from one sample in a study of T cell repertoires in cytomegalovirus infection. Each CDR3 protein gets one entry after TCRdb re-called the reads with MiXCR. The table shows 290,000 or so distinct CDR3 sequences, with about 26% occurring only once. Material for sequencing was PBMCs. The receptors stem from a human donor in good health (CMV status not recorded). Some clones in this sample may be carry-over from other donors' samples.

This clonotype has a count of ten or more. The chain links TRBV7-2 to TRBJ1-1; the D is unclear. CDR3 size: 13 residues. V shed 4 bases and J shed 4 bases, with 10 bases lying between them. Germline V gene data show CDR1 as SGHTA and CDR2 as FQGNSA. CDR3 region: CASSYRRGTEAFF. CDR3 in DNA: TGTGCCAGCAGCTACAGACGCGGCACTGAAGCTTTCTTT.

The gene calls are TRBV7-8 and TRBJ2-1, with 9 positions matching TRBD2. This CDR3 comprises 17 residues. V gave up 3 bases and J gave up 3 bases; unmatched junction bases: 9. Germline lookup yields CDR1 SGHVS and CDR2 FQNEAQ. The CDR3 DNA reads as TGTGCCAGCAGCTTTGACCGGGGAGCGGGAGGCTACAATGAGCAGTTCTTC. This sequence encodes CASSFDRGAGGYNEQFF.

The rearrangement links TRBV25-1 to TRBJ1-4; 8 nucleotides align to TRBD1. The CDR3 spans 14 residues. CDR1 and CDR2 (germline): MGHDK, SYGVNS. V shed 3 bases and J 7 bases; nucleotides not matched to a gene: 4. DNA of the CDR3: TGTGCCAGCAGTGAGACAGGGGTGGTTGAAAAACTGTTTTTT. Translated: CASSETGVVEKLFF.

This chain links TRBV11-2 with TRBJ1-4; D remains unclear. Trimming left V 6 bases short and J 7 bases short, with 15 bases between. The CDR3 is 14 amino acids. Germline lookup yields CDR1 SGHAT and CDR2 FQNNGV. The CDR3 spells CASRKPGSTEKLFF. CDR3 sequence (DNA): TGTGCCAGCAGGAAACCGGGGTCGACTGAAAAACTGTTTTTT.

V gene TRBV29-1 combines with J gene TRBJ2-1; D call uncertain. This CDR3 comprises 13 residues. V lost 4 bases, J lost 1 base, and 8 bases lay in between. Germline V gives CDR1 SQVTM, CDR2 ANQGSEA. The CDR3 spells CSVGSKSYNEQFF. The CDR3, as DNA: TGCAGCGTTGGTTCTAAATCCTACAATGAGCAGTTCTTC.

This clonotype was found many times. The chain carries TRBV7-2 and TRBJ1-2; D not certain. CDR1 and CDR2 from the germline V gene are SGHTA and FQGNSA. The CDR3 runs to 17 residues. Trimming shortened V by 1 base and J by 4 bases, and 19 bases separated the two germline ends. In DNA, the CDR3 is TGTGCCAGCAGCTTAGACGGGGATCCGGGCGCCGCCTATGGCTACACCTTC. It is translated as CASSLDGDPGAAYGYTF.

This chain joins TRBV5-1 and TRBJ2-1, with D tentatively TRBD1 (6 bases). The CDR3 loop spans 15 amino acids. The germline V gene encodes CDR1 SGHRS and CDR2 YFSETQ. The germline V and J ends were trimmed by 4 bases and 4 bases, with 15 bases remaining between them. The chain's CDR3 is CASSLDRREYNEQFF. The DNA of the CDR3 is TGCGCCAGCAGCCTCGACAGGAGAGAATACAATGAGCAGTTCTTC.

Comments on this clonotype: Mismatch with germline at one junction end may stem from a read error. The chain links TRBV4-3 to TRBJ2-5; TRBD1 is a possible D gene (6 bases). The CDR3 length is 16 residues. From germline, CDR1 is LGHNA and CDR2 YSLEER. The CDR3 sequence is CAGSPGQRRGGKTQYF. Written as DNA, the CDR3 is TGCGCCGGCAGCCCCGGTCAGCGGAGAGGGGGAAAGACCCAGTACTTC.

The CDR3 nucleotides are TGTGCCAGCAGCTTAGGGCTAGGGGGCAACTCTGGGGCCAACGTCCTGACTTTC. Amino acid sequence: CASSLGLGGNSGANVLTF. The V call is TRBV7-8, the J call TRBJ2-6, with 7 bases aligning to TRBD1. Germline CDR1 is SGHVS and CDR2 is FQNEAQ. The CDR3 spans 18 residues. The V and J ends lost 1 base and 0 bases, in that order; junction bases with no gene match: 6.

This clonotype was detected ten times or more. The chain is built from TRBV7-2 and TRBJ2-5; D not certain. The CDR3 loop spans 15 amino acids. The V gene lost 2 bases and the J gene lost 2 bases, with 12 bases spanning the gap. From germline, CDR1 is SGHTA and CDR2 FQGNSA. The CDR3 DNA sequence: TGTGCCAGCAGCTTAATCCGTGCAAATCAAGAGACCCAGTACTTC. This encodes CASSLIRANQETQYF.

The chain links TRBV29-1 to TRBJ1-2; tentative D call: TRBD1 (5 bases). CDR1 SQVTM and CDR2 ANQGSEA come from the germline V gene. The V gene lost 1 base and the J gene lost 4 bases, with 10 bases spanning the gap. The CDR3 totals 13 residues. CDR3 bases: TGCAGCGTTGAAGTGGGGGAAACCTATGGCTACACCTTC. Amino acids: CSVEVGETYGYTF.

The chain couples TRBV20-1 to TRBJ1-5; no clear D gene. The CDR3 has 15 amino acids. Trimming took 0 bases from V and 0 from J, leaving 9 bases between them. Germline V gene lookup returns CDR1 DFQATT and CDR2 SNEGSKA (reference sequence). CDR3 sequence reads: CSARDGLYSNQPQHF. CDR3 nucleotide sequence: TGCAGTGCTAGAGATGGATTATATAGCAATCAGCCCCAGCATTTT.

Of note for this clonotype: One end of the junction is discordant with germline, which a read error may explain. The chain employs TRBV6-2 or TRBV6-3 and TRBJ2-1; D remains unclear. CDR3 length equals 16 residues. Germline V gives CDR1 MNHEY, CDR2 SVGEGT. The CDR3 is CTSSYSKGGDYNEQFF. For the CDR3, the DNA is TGTACCAGCAGTTACTCGAAAGGCGGAGACTACAATGAGCAGTTCTTC.

This clonotype was seen a few times. The V call is TRBV6-5, the J call TRBJ2-7; 9 bases line up with TRBD2. Per germline, CDR1 MNHEY and CDR2 SVGAGI. The CDR3 is 17 amino acids. V was pared by 2 bases and J by 0 bases, with 8 bases of the junction left unmatched. In DNA, the CDR3 is TGTGCCAGCAGTTACACCGCTAGCGGGGCGAGCTCCTACGAGCAGTACTTC. Translated, it gives CASSYTASGASSYEQYF.

CDR3 nucleotides: TGTGCCACCAGCAGAGATTCGGGGGAATCCTACGAGCAGTACTTC. The encoded protein is CATSRDSGESYEQYF. V usage is TRBV15 and J usage is TRBJ2-7; tentative D call: TRBD2 (6 bases). Germline V gene sequence: CDR1 LNHNV, CDR2 YYDKDF (reference sequence). V was trimmed by 0 bases and J by 1 base, leaving 10 bases between them. This CDR3 spans 15 amino acids.

The rearrangement links TRBV28 to TRBJ2-7, with unresolved D. The germline CDR1 and CDR2 sequences are MDHEN and SYDVKM. This CDR3 spans 14 amino acids. Trimming cost V 9 bases and J 3 bases, with 18 bases left between them. The CDR3, as DNA: TGTGCCAGTACCCCTACCCGGGTTTACTACGAGCAGTACTTC. Protein: CASTPTRVYYEQYF.

V and J are TRBV18 and TRBJ2-1; no definite D call. Trimming cost V 2 bases and J 8 bases, with 7 bases left between them. The length of the CDR3 is 12 residues. Germline V gives CDR1 KGHSH, CDR2 LQKENI. In DNA form, the CDR3 reads TGTGCCAGCTCACCAACCGCGGATGAGCAGTTCTTC. It translates to CASSPTADEQFF.

The genes are TRBV7-6 and TRBJ2-7, with TRBD1 matching over 9 bases. This CDR3 is built from 15 residues. Germline V lookup: CDR1 SGHVS, CDR2 FNYEAQ. V shed 3 bases and J 1 base; nucleotides not matched to a gene: 4. The CDR3 DNA reads as TGTGCCAGCAGCTTCGGGACAGGGCTTTCCTACGAGCAGTACTTC. It is translated as CASSFGTGLSYEQYF.

V is TRBV20-1 and J is TRBJ1-2; a weak D match, TRBD1 (6 bases). CDR1 is DFQATT, CDR2 SNEGSKA, per germline (reference sequence). V shed 0 bases and J shed 6 bases, with 8 bases lying between them. The length of the CDR3 is 12 residues. The CDR3: CSAREQGHGYTF. DNA of the CDR3: TGCAGTGCTAGAGAACAGGGTCATGGCTACACCTTC.

There are many counts of this clonotype. J is TRBJ2-3 and V is TRBV7-2, with a weak D call TRBD1 (5 bases). The CDR3 sequence is 13 residues long. Germline V gives CDR1 SGHTA, CDR2 FQGNSA. V dropped 1 base and J dropped 6 bases, with 8 bases sitting between them. The CDR3 DNA reads TGTGCCAGCAGCTTAGGCCCAGGGGATACGCAGTATTTT. This encodes CASSLGPGDTQYF.

The V and J genes are TRBV7-2 and TRBJ1-2; a possible D gene is TRBD1 (6 bases). Trimming stripped 5 bases from V and 3 bases from J, with 16 bases between. The CDR3 has 15 amino acids. Per germline, CDR1 SGHTA and CDR2 FQGNSA. CDR3 sequence reads: CASSVTGRVDYGYTF. For the CDR3, the DNA is TGTGCCAGCAGCGTAACAGGGAGGGTTGACTATGGCTACACCTTC.

This clonotype has just a few counts. V gene TRBV27 combines with J gene TRBJ2-7; D not resolved. The CDR3 is made up of 13 amino acids. Deletions cut 6 bases from V and 7 bases from J, with 16 bases between. Germline V CDR1 and CDR2: MNHEY, SMNVEV (reference sequence). The CDR3 nucleotides read TGTGCCAGCAGGAAGGGTGAGATGGGGGAGCAGTACTTC. This translates into CASRKGEMGEQYF.

This clonotype was counted between two and nine times. The CDR3 is CSRSTSGNYDEQYF. The CDR3 DNA reads TGCAGCCGGTCGACTAGCGGGAACTACGACGAGCAGTACTTC. The chain uses TRBV20-1 and TRBJ2-7; 11 bases line up with TRBD2. The length of the CDR3 is 14 residues. Germline V gene data show CDR1 as DFQATT and CDR2 as SNEGSKA (reference sequence).

This chain connects TRBV28 to TRBJ2-7, with TRBD1 identical over 10 bases. The ends lost 3 bases at V and 5 bases at J; junction bases unmatched: 10. The CDR3 loop spans 16 amino acids. Germline V gives CDR1 MDHEN, CDR2 SYDVKM. CDR3 sequence: CASSFPGQGIPHEQYF. The CDR3, as DNA: TGTGCCAGCAGTTTCCCGGGACAGGGGATCCCCCACGAGCAGTACTTC.

The chain has TRBV19 and TRBJ2-3; 8 nucleotides align to TRBD1. Losses at the gene ends were 5 bases for V and 5 bases for J; bases not matched to a gene: 9. This CDR3 is built from 15 residues. CDR1 LNHDA and CDR2 SQIVND come from the germline V gene (reference sequence). CDR3 loop: CASSRVDRDGDTQYF. As DNA, the CDR3 is TGTGCCAGTAGTCGAGTGGACAGGGACGGAGATACGCAGTATTTT.

The genes are TRBV28 and TRBJ2-5; no clear D. CDR1 is MDHEN and CDR2 is SYDVKM in the germline V gene. Trimming took 6 bases from V and 6 from J, leaving 20 bases between them. The length of the CDR3 is 15 residues. CDR3 nucleotides: TGTGCCAGCAGCACCCCCACCCCGGGCTCCAAGACCCAGTACTTC. Amino acid sequence: CASSTPTPGSKTQYF.

V gene TRBV5-1 combines with J gene TRBJ2-5; a possible D gene is TRBD1 (5 bases). CDR1 SGHRS and CDR2 YFSETQ come from the germline V gene. CDR3 size: 15 residues. The V gene lost 6 bases and the J gene lost 5 bases, with 20 bases spanning the gap. The CDR3 coding sequence is TGCGCCAGCATCCCGGCAGGGCTGCGCGGCGAGACCCAGTACTTC. Protein sequence: CASIPAGLRGETQYF.

The chain carries TRBV20-1 and TRBJ2-7, with TRBD2 identical over 12 bases. The germline V gene has CDR1 DFQATT and CDR2 SNEGSKA (reference sequence). The CDR3 consists of 16 residues. Trimming cost V 2 bases and J 7 bases; bases outside gene matches: 12. The CDR3 spells CSARSTSGGPPTEQYF. In DNA, the CDR3 is TGCAGTGCTAGATCGACTAGCGGGGGACCTCCTACAGAGCAGTACTTC.

This clonotype has only a few counts. This CDR3 is CASKPEGSAPFF. For the CDR3, the DNA is TGTGCCAGCAAACCCGAGGGGTCCGCGCCGTTCTTC. The chain carries TRBV11-2 and TRBJ2-1, with D perhaps matching TRBD1 or TRBD2 (5 bases each). The CDR3 has 12 residues. Germline CDR1 reads SGHAT; CDR2 reads FQNNGV. V lost 7 bases to trimming and J lost 15 bases, with 19 bases between them. Filled out from reference TRBV11-2 and TRBJ2-1, the complete variable domain reads EAGVAQSPRYKIIEKRQSVAFWCNPISGHATLYWYQQILGQGPKLLIQFQNNGVVDDSQLPKDRFSAERLKGVDSTLKIQPAKLEDSAVYLCASKPEGSAPFFGPGTRLTVL.

This clonotype appeared a few times. The J gene is TRBJ2-7, the V gene TRBV12-3 or TRBV12-4; D may correspond to TRBD1 or TRBD2 (5 bases each). The ends were cut back, 6 bases at V and 2 bases at J, with 14 bases in the middle. The CDR3 covers 14 residues. In DNA form, the CDR3 reads TGTGCCAGCAGCCTTTCCGGGACCCCCTACGAGCAGTACTTC. This codes for CASSLSGTPYEQYF.